The sequence of this T cell receptor beta chain was determined in a study of shared clonotypes between healthy human individuals. Study-wide results and caveats: Non-shared clonotypes had lower generation probabilities than those shared by all four donors.

Turning to this clone: No antigen is known for it.

Splitting of each subset's genomic DNA was done evenly across several immunoSEQ plates. Measured with immunoSEQ multiplex PCR; TCRdb has only the in-frame clones, and not every one. The sample records some 1 million clones, around 76% being singletons. V lost 5 bases, J lost 5 bases, and 9 bases stayed unmatched. CDR1 and CDR2 (germline): SEHNR, FQNEAQ (reference sequence). The CDR3 runs 15 residues. V and J are TRBV7-9 and TRBJ1-1, with 9 bases matching TRBD1. This receptor was obtained from a man between 18 and 35 years old in good health. The sequencing input was memory CD4+ T cells sorted from blood. The subset is: CD45RA-negative fraction. The CDR3 protein is CASSPGTGSRTEAFF. CDR3 nucleotide sequence: TGTGCCAGCAGCCCCGGGACAGGGTCGCGAACTGAAGCTTTCTTT.